The table lists the clone carrying this TCR beta chain with a few counts. Within the sample, other DNA sequences also encode this same CDR3. How the authors handled the data: Reference gene primer amplification gave estimated nucleated cell counts. Repertoires were generated with immunoSEQ multiplex PCR, while TCRdb's copy carries only in-frame clones and drops some. That table gives V, J and clone size, and the DNA gave D and trimming. The repertoire holds about 360,000 clones, with roughly 86% as singletons. The sample comes from a study of blood T cell repertoires in COVID-19. Cohorts were assigned according to the clinical history that participants reported. The CDR3 totals 15 residues. Trimming removed 0 bases at V and 2 bases at J, with 9 bases between. The V gene's germline CDR1 is MNHEY and CDR2 SVGAGI.

The chain recombines TRBV6-5 with TRBJ2-3, with D perhaps matching TRBD1 (6 bases). The TCR comes from a woman aged 40-49 years with acute COVID-19. The sample comprised PBMCs or T cells enriched from blood (not recorded which). The chain's CDR3 is CASSYSAGDTDTQYF. As DNA, the CDR3 is TGTGCCAGCAGTTACTCTGCAGGGGACACAGATACGCAGTATTTT.